The clone carrying this T cell receptor (beta chain) was counted between two and nine times. What it binds is unknown. The sample holds other DNA sequences that translate to the same CDR3. RNA extraction and reverse transcription yielded cDNA as sequencing template. Clones were sequenced by immunoSEQ multiplex PCR, and TCRdb holds only the in-frame ones, with some missing. The data contain approximately 280,000 clones, over 45% of them singletons. This specimen belongs to a study of CD8+ T cells in alopecia areata. Whole-study context: Tofacitinib was taken orally by treated patients, and the dose was 5 to 10 mg twice daily. The share of scalp area affected provided the severity score for treated patients. The study, taken as a whole, reports: Many expanded lesional clones persisted in scalp and blood during tofacitinib treatment.

This CDR3 spans 13 amino acids. The V end lost 0 bases, the J end lost 3 bases, and 3 bases lay between the germline ends. Germline CDR1 is GTSNPN and CDR2 is SVGIG (reference sequence). Treatment: oral pan-JAK inhibitor, 5-10 mg twice daily. This chain links TRBV30 with TRBJ2-6, with D unclear. This specimen consisted of CD4+ T cells sorted from blood, obtained at week 24, from a patient treated with tofacitinib. The receptor's source is a human donor with alopecia areata. The CDR3 protein is CAWSVSGANVLTF. CDR3 bases: TGTGCCTGGAGTGTAAGTGGGGCCAACGTCCTGACTTTC.